These 21 T cell receptor beta chains share one sample of origin, sequenced in a study of early stage breast cancer tumors. Clones were sequenced by immunoSEQ multiplex PCR, and TCRdb holds only the in-frame ones, with some missing. The sample carries about 3,300 clones, roughly 67% recorded once. Sequencing input: breast tumor tissue. These TCRs come from a person aged 40 to 50 with breast cancer.

This sequence joins TRBV28 and TRBJ1-4; D remains ambiguous. The germline V and J ends were trimmed by 7 bases and 7 bases, with 19 bases remaining between them. This CDR3 is built from 15 residues. Per the germline V gene, CDR1 is MDHEN and CDR2 is SYDVKM. The CDR3 loop is CASTEPAGWGEKLFF. CDR3 in DNA: TGTGCCAGCACTGAACCCGCGGGGTGGGGTGAAAAACTGTTTTTT.

V and J are TRBV18 and TRBJ1-1, with D tentatively TRBD1 (5 bases). CDR3 length: 12 residues. V gave up 1 base and J gave up 7 bases, with 7 bases separating them. Looked up from germline, CDR1 is KGHSH and CDR2 is LQKENI. The CDR3 DNA sequence: TGTGCCAGCTCACCACGAGACAGTGAAGCTTTCTTT. Translation: CASSPRDSEAFF. Together with reference TRBV18 and TRBJ1-1, the CDR3 gives the full variable domain: NAGVMQNPRHLVRRRGQEARLRCSPMKGHSHVYWYRQLPEEGLKFMVYLQKENIIDESGMPKERFSAEFPKEGPSILRIQQVVRGDSAAYFCASSPRDSEAFFGQGTRLTVV.

The J gene is TRBJ2-7, the V gene TRBV20-1; D is uncertain. CDR3 size: 11 residues. Trimming took off 6 bases at V and 3 bases at J, with 9 bases between the two ends. Per germline, CDR1 DFQATT and CDR2 SNEGSKA (reference sequence). This CDR3 is CSAVTHYEQYF. The CDR3 DNA sequence: TGCAGTGCGGTGACACACTACGAGCAGTACTTC.

The chain carries TRBV11-1 and TRBJ1-1; no clear D gene. This CDR3 is built from 13 residues. The V end lost 5 bases, the J end lost 8 bases, and 15 bases lay between the germline ends. Germline lookup yields CDR1 SGHAT and CDR2 FQDESV (reference sequence). The CDR3 loop reads CASSTQSRPEAFF. The DNA for the CDR3 is TGTGCCAGCAGCACCCAATCACGGCCCGAAGCTTTCTTT.

This clone was counted only a few times. This chain links TRBV4-1 with TRBJ1-4; D call uncertain. Per germline, CDR1 MGHRA and CDR2 YSYEKL. The V end was cut by 4 bases, the J end by 2 bases, with 5 bases between. The CDR3 has 13 amino acids. The CDR3 protein is CASSRTTNEKLFF. DNA of the CDR3: TGCGCCAGCAGCCGTACGACTAATGAAAAACTGTTTTTT.

V gene TRBV28 combines with J gene TRBJ2-5, with TRBD1 matching over 11 bases. Germline loops: CDR1 MDHEN, CDR2 SYDVKM. This CDR3 is 13 amino acids long. The V segment lost 5 bases and the J segment 4 bases; nucleotides outside the gene matches: 0. The CDR3 here is CASSGTGGETQYF. The CDR3 DNA follows: TGTGCCAGCAGTGGGACAGGGGGAGAGACCCAGTACTTC.

The chain is built from TRBV7-4 and TRBJ2-7, with a possible D match to TRBD1 (6 bases). CDR1 and CDR2 from the germline V gene are SGHVT and SQSDAQ. The CDR3 is 15 amino acids. V lost 0 bases to trimming and J lost 1 base, with 10 bases between them. CDR3 loop: CASSLAAGESYEQYF. The CDR3 coding sequence is TGTGCCAGCAGCTTAGCGGCAGGGGAATCCTACGAGCAGTACTTC.

CDR3 region: CASSLAQGVKPQHF. CDR3 nucleotides: TGTGCCAGCAGCTTAGCACAGGGGGTTAAGCCCCAGCATTTT. The V and J genes are TRBV7-8 and TRBJ1-5; 8 bases are shared with TRBD1. J was trimmed by 8 bases and V by 0 bases; bases with no gene match: 3. Germline values: CDR1 SGHVS, CDR2 FQNEAQ. This CDR3 has 14 residues.

A single count supports this clone. The V and J genes are TRBV2 and TRBJ2-7; 7 bases line up with TRBD1. CDR1 is SNHLY and CDR2 is FYNNEI in the germline V gene. The junction had 10 bases not matched to a gene; V was cut back by 6 bases and J by 2 bases. CDR3 length equals 15 residues. CDR3 in DNA: TGTGCCAGCAGGAATCCGGGACAGAAGGCCTACGAGCAGTACTTC. The encoded protein is CASRNPGQKAYEQYF.

This clone occurred once. The rearrangement links TRBV9 to TRBJ1-2; a weak D match, TRBD1 (6 bases). CDR3 size: 15 residues. V gave up 0 bases and J gave up 3 bases, with 12 bases separating them. CDR1 and CDR2 from the germline V gene are SGDLS and YYNGEE. The CDR3, as DNA: TGTGCCAGCAGCGTAGACCCGGGGGCGGACTATGGCTACACCTTC. It translates to CASSVDPGADYGYTF. Combining the CDR3 with reference TRBV9 and TRBJ1-2 gives the whole variable domain DSGVTQTPKHLITATGQRVTLRCSPRSGDLSVYWYQQSLDQGLQFLIQYYNGEERAKGNILERFSAQQFPDLHSELNLSSLELGDSALYFCASSVDPGADYGYTFGSGTRLTVV.

The V gene is TRBV19, the J gene TRBJ1-1; D is possibly TRBD1 (5 bases). In germline, CDR1 is LNHDA, CDR2 SQIVND (reference sequence). V lost 11 bases, J lost 4 bases, and 17 bases lay in between. The CDR3 sequence is 13 residues long. In DNA, the CDR3 is TGTGCCGCCGGGGGGTTCCAGGGCACTGAAGCTTTCTTT. Translating gives CAAGGFQGTEAFF.

V usage is TRBV7-9 and J usage is TRBJ2-2, with 9 bases lining up with TRBD2. The CDR3 extends over 14 amino acids. Germline V gives CDR1 SEHNR, CDR2 FQNEAQ (reference sequence). V dropped 11 bases and J dropped 2; count of bases not matched to a gene: 6. The CDR3 DNA sequence: TGTGCCGCAAGGCGGGAGGGAAACACCGGGGAGCTGTTTTTT. This codes for CAARREGNTGELFF. The full variable domain, its missing parts supplied by reference TRBV7-9 and TRBJ2-2, is DTGVSQNPRHKITKRGQNVTFRCDPISEHNRLYWYRQTLGQGPEFLTYFQNEAQLEKSRLLSDRFSAERPKGSFSTLEIQRTEQGDSAMYLCAARREGNTGELFFGEGSRLTVL.

V usage is TRBV7-6 and J usage is TRBJ2-7; D tentatively fits TRBD1 or TRBD2 (6 bases each). CDR3 size: 20 residues. Trimming removed 5 bases at V and 2 bases at J, with 31 bases between. The germline CDR1 and CDR2 sequences are SGHVS and FNYEAQ. The CDR3 bases are TGTGCCAGCAGCAGGAGTTCAGGGGCCGGATACTGGGACTCCACCTACGAGCAGTACTTC. The encoded protein is CASSRSSGAGYWDSTYEQYF.

This clone was detected only a few times. The gene calls are TRBV28 and TRBJ1-5; D uncertain. Trimming cost V 1 base and J 9 bases, with 4 bases left between them. Germline CDR1 MDHEN, CDR2 SYDVKM. This CDR3 has 11 residues. Written as DNA, the CDR3 is TGTGCCAGCAGTTTATCGCGGCCCCAGCATTTT. It encodes CASSLSRPQHF.

As concerns this clone: Different DNA sequences within this sample yield the same CDR3. This chain uses TRBV19 with TRBJ1-1, with TRBD1 as a possible D gene (6 bases). Germline loops: CDR1 LNHDA, CDR2 SQIVND (reference sequence). The CDR3 sequence is 14 residues long. The V end was cut by 3 bases, the J end by 2 bases, with 10 bases between. This chain's CDR3 is CASSMGQLNTEAFF. The CDR3 region has the DNA TGTGCCAGTAGTATGGGACAACTTAACACTGAAGCTTTCTTT.

This sequence joins TRBV6-5 and TRBJ2-7, with 9 bases lining up with TRBD1. Germline V gene data show CDR1 as MNHEY and CDR2 as SVGAGI. CDR3 length: 14 amino acids. V was pared by 9 bases and J by 3 bases, with 9 bases of the junction left unmatched. The CDR3 DNA reads TGTGCCAGGGGGTCCCGGGACAGGGTCTACGAGCAGTACTTC. It specifies CARGSRDRVYEQYF.

The chain carries TRBV7-3 and TRBJ2-2; the match to TRBD2 covers 9 bases. The CDR3 runs 16 residues. Germline values: CDR1 SGHTA, CDR2 FQGTGA. J lost 4 bases, V lost 5 bases, and 8 bases had no gene match. The CDR3 DNA is TGTGCCAGCAGCCCCTATAGCGGGAGATCCACCGGGGAGCTGTTTTTT. It encodes CASSPYSGRSTGELFF.

This chain uses TRBV7-9 with TRBJ2-1; D possibly corresponds to TRBD1 (6 bases). Germline CDR1 reads SEHNR; CDR2 reads FQNEAQ (reference sequence). Deletions cut 7 bases from V and 7 bases from J, with 23 bases between. This CDR3 has 16 residues. CDR3 nucleotides: TGTGCCAGCACCCCCCCCGGGACACTATTACAGAATGAGCAGTTCTTC. Encoded protein: CASTPPGTLLQNEQFF.

V is TRBV6-1 and J is TRBJ2-3, with 9 bases lining up with TRBD1. Trimming took 0 bases from V and 4 from J; bases not matched to a gene: 2. Germline V lookup: CDR1 MNHNS, CDR2 SASEGT. This CDR3 is built from 15 residues. This CDR3 is CASSEATGGPDTQYF. In nucleotides, the CDR3 is TGTGCCAGCAGTGAAGCGACAGGGGGTCCAGATACGCAGTATTTT.

The rearrangement uses TRBV27 and TRBJ1-3, with D uncertain. The CDR3 is made up of 11 amino acids. Germline loops: CDR1 MNHEY, CDR2 SMNVEV (reference sequence). Trimming took off 8 bases at V and 7 bases at J, with 9 bases between the two ends. The CDR3 nucleotides read TGTGCCAGCCAGACCCCCAACACCATATATTTT. This translates into CASQTPNTIYF.

The chain employs TRBV10-3 and TRBJ2-1; no reliable D call. CDR3 length: 11 amino acids. Looked up from germline, CDR1 is ENHRY and CDR2 is SYGVKD. The V end lost 6 bases, the J end lost 7 bases, and 7 bases lay between the germline ends. The CDR3 nucleotides read TGTGCCATCAGCATAGGGAATGAGCAGTTCTTC. Translated, it gives CAISIGNEQFF.